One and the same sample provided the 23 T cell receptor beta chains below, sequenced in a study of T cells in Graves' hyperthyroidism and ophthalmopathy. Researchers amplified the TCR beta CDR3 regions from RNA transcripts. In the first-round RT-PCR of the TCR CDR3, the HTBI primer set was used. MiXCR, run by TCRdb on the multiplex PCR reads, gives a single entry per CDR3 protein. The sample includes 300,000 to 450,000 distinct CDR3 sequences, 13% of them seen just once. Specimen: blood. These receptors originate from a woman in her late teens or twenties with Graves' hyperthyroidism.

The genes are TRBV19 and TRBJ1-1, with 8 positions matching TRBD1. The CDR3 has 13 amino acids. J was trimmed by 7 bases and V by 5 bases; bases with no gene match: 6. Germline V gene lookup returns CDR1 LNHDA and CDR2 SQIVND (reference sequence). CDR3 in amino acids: CASSPRDRSEAFF. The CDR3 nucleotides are TGTGCCAGTAGTCCCCGGGACAGGAGTGAAGCTTTCTTT.

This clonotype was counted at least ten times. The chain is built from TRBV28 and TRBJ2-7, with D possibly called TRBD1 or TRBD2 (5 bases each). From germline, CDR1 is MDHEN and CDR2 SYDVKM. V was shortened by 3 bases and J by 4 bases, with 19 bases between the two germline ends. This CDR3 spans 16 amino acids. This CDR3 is CASSLEGVGESYEQYF. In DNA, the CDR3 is TGTGCCAGCAGTTTGGAAGGCGTGGGGGAGAGTTACGAGCAGTACTTC. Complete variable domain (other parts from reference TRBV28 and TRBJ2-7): DVKVTQSSRYLVKRTGEKVFLECVQDMDHENMFWYRQDPGLGLRLIYFSYDVKMKEKGDIPEGYSVSREKKERFSLILESASTNQTSMYLCASSLEGVGESYEQYFGPGTRLTVT.

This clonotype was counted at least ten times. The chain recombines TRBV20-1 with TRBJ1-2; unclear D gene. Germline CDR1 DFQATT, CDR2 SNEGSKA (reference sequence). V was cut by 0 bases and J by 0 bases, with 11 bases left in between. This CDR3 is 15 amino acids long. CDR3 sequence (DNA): TGCAGTGCTAGAGATACGGAGCAAGCTAACTATGGCTACACCTTC. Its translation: CSARDTEQANYGYTF.

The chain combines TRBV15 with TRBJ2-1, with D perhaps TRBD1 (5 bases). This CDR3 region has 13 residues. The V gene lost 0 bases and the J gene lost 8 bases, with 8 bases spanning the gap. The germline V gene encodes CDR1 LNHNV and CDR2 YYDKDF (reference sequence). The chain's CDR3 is CATSRDRRDEQFF. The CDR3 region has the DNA TGTGCCACCAGCAGAGATCGCAGGGATGAGCAGTTCTTC.

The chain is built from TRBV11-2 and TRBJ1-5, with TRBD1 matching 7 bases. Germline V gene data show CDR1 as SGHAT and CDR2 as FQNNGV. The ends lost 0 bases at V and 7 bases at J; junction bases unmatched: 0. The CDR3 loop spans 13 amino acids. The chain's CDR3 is CASSLDRGQPQHF. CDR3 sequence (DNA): TGTGCCAGCAGCTTAGACAGGGGGCAGCCCCAGCATTTT.

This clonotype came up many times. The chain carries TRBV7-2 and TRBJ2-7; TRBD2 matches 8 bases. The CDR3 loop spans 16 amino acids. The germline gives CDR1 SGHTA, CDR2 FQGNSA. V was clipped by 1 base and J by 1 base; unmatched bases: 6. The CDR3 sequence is CASSLEGGGRSYEQYF. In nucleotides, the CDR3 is TGTGCCAGCAGCTTAGAGGGGGGCGGGAGGTCCTACGAGCAGTACTTC.

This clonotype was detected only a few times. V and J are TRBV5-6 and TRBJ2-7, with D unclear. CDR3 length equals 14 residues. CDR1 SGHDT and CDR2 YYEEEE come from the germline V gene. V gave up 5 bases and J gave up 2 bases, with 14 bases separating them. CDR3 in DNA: TGTGCCAGCAGATCAGACGGACCTGCCTACGAGCAGTACTTC. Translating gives CASRSDGPAYEQYF.

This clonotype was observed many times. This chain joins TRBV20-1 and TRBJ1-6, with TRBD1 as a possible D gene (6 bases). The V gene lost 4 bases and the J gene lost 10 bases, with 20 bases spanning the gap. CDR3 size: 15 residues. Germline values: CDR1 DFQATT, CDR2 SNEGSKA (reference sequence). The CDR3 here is CSAKSPTGTRSPLHF. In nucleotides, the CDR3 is TGCAGTGCTAAAAGCCCAACAGGGACGAGGTCACCCCTCCACTTT.

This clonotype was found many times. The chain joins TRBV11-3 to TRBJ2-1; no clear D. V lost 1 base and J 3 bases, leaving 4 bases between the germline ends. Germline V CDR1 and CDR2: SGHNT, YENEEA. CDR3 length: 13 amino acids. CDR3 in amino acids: CASSLGFYNEQFF. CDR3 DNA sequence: TGTGCCAGCAGCTTAGGGTTCTACAATGAGCAGTTCTTC.

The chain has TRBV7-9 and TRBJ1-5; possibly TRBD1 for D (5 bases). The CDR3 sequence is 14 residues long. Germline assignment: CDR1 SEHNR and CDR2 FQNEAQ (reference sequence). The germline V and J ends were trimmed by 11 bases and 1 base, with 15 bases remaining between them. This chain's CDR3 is CAGTGTMSNQPQHF. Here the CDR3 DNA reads TGTGCCGGGACCGGGACTATGAGCAATCAGCCCCAGCATTTT. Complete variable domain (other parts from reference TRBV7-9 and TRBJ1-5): DTGVSQNPRHKITKRGQNVTFRCDPISEHNRLYWYRQTLGQGPEFLTYFQNEAQLEKSRLLSDRFSAERPKGSFSTLEIQRTEQGDSAMYLCAGTGTMSNQPQHFGDGTRLSIL.

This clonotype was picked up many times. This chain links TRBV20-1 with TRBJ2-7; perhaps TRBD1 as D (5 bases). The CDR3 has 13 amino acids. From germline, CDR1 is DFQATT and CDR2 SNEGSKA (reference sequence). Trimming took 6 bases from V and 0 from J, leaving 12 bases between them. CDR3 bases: TGCAGTGCCACCGGGCAGGGCTCCTACGAGCAGTACTTC. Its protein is CSATGQGSYEQYF.

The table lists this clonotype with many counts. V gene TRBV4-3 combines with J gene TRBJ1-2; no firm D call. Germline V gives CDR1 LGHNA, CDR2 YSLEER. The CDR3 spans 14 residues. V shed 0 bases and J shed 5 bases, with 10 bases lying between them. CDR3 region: CASSQEQARYGYTF. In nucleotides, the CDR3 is TGCGCCAGCAGCCAAGAGCAGGCAAGATATGGCTACACCTTC.

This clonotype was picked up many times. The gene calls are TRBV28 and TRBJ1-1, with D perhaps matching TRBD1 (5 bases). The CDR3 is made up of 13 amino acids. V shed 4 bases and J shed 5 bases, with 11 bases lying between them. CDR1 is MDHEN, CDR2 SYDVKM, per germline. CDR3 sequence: CASSSTGVTEAFF. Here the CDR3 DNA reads TGTGCCAGCAGTTCCACGGGGGTGACTGAAGCTTTCTTT.

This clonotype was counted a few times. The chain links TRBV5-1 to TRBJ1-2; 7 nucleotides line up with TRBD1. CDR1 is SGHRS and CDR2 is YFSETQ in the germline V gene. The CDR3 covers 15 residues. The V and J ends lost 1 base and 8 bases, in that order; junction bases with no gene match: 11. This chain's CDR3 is CASSLRTGAEGGYTF. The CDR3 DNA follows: TGCGCCAGCAGCTTGAGAACAGGGGCAGAGGGCGGCTACACCTTC.

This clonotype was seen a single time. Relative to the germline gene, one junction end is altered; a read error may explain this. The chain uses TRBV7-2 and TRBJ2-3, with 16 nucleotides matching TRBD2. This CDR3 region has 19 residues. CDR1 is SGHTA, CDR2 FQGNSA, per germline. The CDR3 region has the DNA TGCGCCAGCAGCTTAACTGGGACTAGCGGGGGGGCCTCCACAGATACGCAGTATTTT. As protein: CASSLTGTSGGASTDTQYF.

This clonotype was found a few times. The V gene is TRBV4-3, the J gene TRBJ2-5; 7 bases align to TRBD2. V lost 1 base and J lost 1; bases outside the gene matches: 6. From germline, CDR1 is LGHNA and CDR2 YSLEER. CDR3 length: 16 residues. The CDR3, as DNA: TGCGCCAGCAGCCAAGGGTTCAAGCGGGGCCAAGAGACCCAGTACTTC. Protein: CASSQGFKRGQETQYF.

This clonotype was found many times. The CDR3 reads CASRHDRVKNTEAFF. The CDR3, as DNA: TGTGCCAGCAGACATGACAGGGTCAAAAACACTGAAGCTTTCTTT. The gene calls are TRBV2 and TRBJ1-1; TRBD1 matches at 7 bases. Germline trimming cut 6 bases from V and 2 bases from J; bases unmatched to any gene: 9. CDR1 is SNHLY, CDR2 FYNNEI, per germline. The CDR3 is 15 amino acids.

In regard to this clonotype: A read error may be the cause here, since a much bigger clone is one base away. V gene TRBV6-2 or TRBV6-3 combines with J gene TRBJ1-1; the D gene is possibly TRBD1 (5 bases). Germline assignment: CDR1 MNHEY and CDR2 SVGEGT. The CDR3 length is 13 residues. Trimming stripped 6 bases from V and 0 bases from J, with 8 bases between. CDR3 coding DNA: TGTGCCAGCAGGATGACAGTGAACACTGAAGCTTTCTTT. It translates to CASRMTVNTEAFF.

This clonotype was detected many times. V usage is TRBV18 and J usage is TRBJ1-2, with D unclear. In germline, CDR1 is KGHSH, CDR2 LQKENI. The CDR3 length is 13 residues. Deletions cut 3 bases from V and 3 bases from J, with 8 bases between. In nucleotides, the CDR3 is TGTGCCAGCTCACCCCAGGATCACTATGGCTACACCTTC. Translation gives CASSPQDHYGYTF.

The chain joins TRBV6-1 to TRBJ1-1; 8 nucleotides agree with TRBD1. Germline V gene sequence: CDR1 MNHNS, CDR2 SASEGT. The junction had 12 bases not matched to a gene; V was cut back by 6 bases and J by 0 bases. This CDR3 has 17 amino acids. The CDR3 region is CASRTLTGGDMNTEAFF. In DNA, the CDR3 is TGTGCCAGCAGGACGTTAACAGGGGGTGACATGAACACTGAAGCTTTCTTT.

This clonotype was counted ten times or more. CDR3 in amino acids: CASSRDKQETQYF. The CDR3 nucleotides read TGTGCCAGCTCACGGGACAAGCAAGAGACCCAGTACTTC. The chain carries TRBV18 and TRBJ2-5, with D possibly being TRBD1 (6 bases). The germline CDR1 and CDR2 sequences are KGHSH and LQKENI. Trimming shortened V by 4 bases and J by 2 bases, and 8 bases separated the two germline ends. The CDR3 loop spans 13 amino acids.

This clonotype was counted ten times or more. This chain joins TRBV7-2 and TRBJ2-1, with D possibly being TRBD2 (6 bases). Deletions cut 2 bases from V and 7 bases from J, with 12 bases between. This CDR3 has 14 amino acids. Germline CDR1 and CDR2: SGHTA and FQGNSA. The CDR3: CASSLSLAPNEQFF. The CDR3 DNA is TGTGCCAGCAGCTTAAGCCTAGCGCCGAATGAGCAGTTCTTC.

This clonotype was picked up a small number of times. The CDR3 loop reads CASSSDMAGEQYF. The CDR3 bases are TGTGCCAGCAGTTCTGACATGGCGGGCGAGCAGTACTTC. V gene TRBV6-5 combines with J gene TRBJ2-7; D is possibly TRBD2 (5 bases). Germline V CDR1 and CDR2: MNHEY, SVGAGI. The CDR3 is 13 amino acids. Trimming removed 4 bases from V and 6 bases from J, with 13 bases in between.